This T cell receptor (beta chain) stems from a study of early T cells in non-severe SARS-CoV-2 infection. Germline V gives CDR1 MNHEY, CDR2 SVGAGI. V was cut by 6 bases and J by 6 bases, with 14 bases left in between. The CDR3 is 13 amino acids. Unique molecular identifiers were affixed to single, distinct cDNA molecules. TCRdb recomputed calls from the 5' RACE reads with MiXCR, one row per CDR3 protein. The profile shows 25,000 to 35,000 distinct CDR3 sequences, under 6% of them singletons. This TCR derives from an adult who was a healthcare worker with PCR-confirmed SARS-CoV-2 infection or an uninfected control (not recorded which). The chain uses TRBV6-5 and TRBJ1-1; D uncertain. Sequenced material: whole blood. This chain's CDR3 is CASSPGSRAEAFF. In DNA, the CDR3 is TGTGCCAGCAGCCCGGGAAGTCGGGCTGAAGCTTTCTTT.